This entry is about one T cell receptor (beta chain). It lacks a known antigen. The sample holds no much larger clone one base away, and base qualities are not on file. The sample belongs to a study of blood T cell repertoires in COVID-19 (dated by TCRdb to about 2020). Regarding the research as a whole: Collaborator samples came from the United States, Italy and Spain and covered acute and convalescent phases of COVID-19. The samples were drawn from two sources: the first 160 participants of the ongoing ImmuneRACE study, and some 1,300 subjects contributed by 6 global collaborators. The prospective study material was composed of cDNA or gDNA derived from T cells, B-cell-depleted T cells, or PBMCs. Sample metadata almost always included a de-identified subject ID, COVID-19 status, age in years and sex. The repertoires were released in a freely available public database meant as a resource for research on the immune response to SARS-CoV-2. Deeply sampled blood TCRbeta repertoires from subjects exposed to, actively infected with, or recovered from COVID-19 were included in the dataset. Where HLA class I and class II types were available, the types were taken from metadata supplied by the sample provider, not from assay-based typing.

Overall results and qualifications from the work: The quantity of clinical and demographic metadata differed by source and by participant and was supplied without curation.

The germline ends are 7 bases apart after V is trimmed by 1 base and J by 1 base. Its CDR3 holds 14 amino acids, cysteine through phenylalanine. The DNA shown is the 42-base CDR3, in frame from base 1. The germline V gene yields SGHTA for CDR1 and FQGNSA for CDR2. In the prospective study, participants were about 18 to 95 years old, resided in 24 geographic areas of the United States, and were enrolled through a virtual design. In the prospective study, cohorts were assigned on the basis of participant-reported clinical history obtained from a screening survey and a study questionnaire. Recovered participants in ImmuneRACE Cohort 3 were defined as having two consecutive negative NP/OP PCR tests, clearance from a healthcare professional, or resolution of symptoms. In the prospective study, whole blood, serum and a nasopharyngeal or oropharyngeal swab were collected from each participant by mobile phlebotomists. Additional blood draws and questionnaires over a roughly two-month period could optionally be provided by prospective study participants. Before DNA extraction, blood samples from the prospective study were shipped at room temperature or frozen.

TCRbeta CDR3 regions were amplified from genomic DNA by means of the immunoSEQ Assay, a bias-controlled multiplex PCR. Processing in the source paper ran as follows. The number of nucleated cells in each sample was estimated from the amplification of reference gene primers within the assay. To quantify the absolute abundance of each unique TCRbeta CDR3 rearrangement, sequence reads were collapsed and filtered. Productive Simpson clonality was computed per sample as the square root of Simpson's diversity index over productive rearrangements. This is the immuneACCESS table as TCRdb keeps it, with only in-frame sequences that have V and J called. A part of the clones is gone; compared with another copy, unresolved V genes explain less than half, and the rest is unexplained. The D gene and trimming were derived from the DNA, and the V and J assignments and clone size from that table. The sample table lists around 300,000 clones, around nine tenths of them with a count of one. Around 2.4% of the sample is in the top ten clones.

This chain is built from TRBV7-2 and TRBJ1-1; the D gene cannot be named for sure. The sequence came from a woman between 18 and 29 years old who had recovered from COVID-19. Source material: PBMCs or T cells enriched from blood (not recorded which). CDR3 region: CASSLDHGNTEAFF. In nucleotides, the sequence is TGTGCCAGCAGCTTAGACCACGGGAACACTGAAGCTTTCTTT.